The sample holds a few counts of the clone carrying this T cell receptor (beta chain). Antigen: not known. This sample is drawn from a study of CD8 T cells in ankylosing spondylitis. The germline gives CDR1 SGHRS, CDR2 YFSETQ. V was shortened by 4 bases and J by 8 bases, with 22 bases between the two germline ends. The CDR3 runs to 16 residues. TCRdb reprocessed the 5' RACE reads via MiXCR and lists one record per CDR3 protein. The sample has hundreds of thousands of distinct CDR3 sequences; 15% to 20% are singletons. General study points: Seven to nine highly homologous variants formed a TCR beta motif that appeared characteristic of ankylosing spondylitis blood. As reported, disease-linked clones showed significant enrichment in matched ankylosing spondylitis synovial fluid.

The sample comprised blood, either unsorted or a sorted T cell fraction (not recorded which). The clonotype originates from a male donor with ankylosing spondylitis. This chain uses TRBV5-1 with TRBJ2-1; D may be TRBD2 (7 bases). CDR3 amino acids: CASSRGMGGGLDEQFF. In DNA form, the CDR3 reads TGCGCCAGCAGCCGGGGGATGGGGGGGGGCCTGGATGAGCAGTTCTTC. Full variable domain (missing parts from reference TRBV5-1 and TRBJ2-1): KAGVTQTPRYLIKTRGQQVTLSCSPISGHRSVSWYQQTPGQGLQFLFEYFSETQRNKGNFPGRFSGRQFSNSRSEMNVSTLELGDSALYLCASSRGMGGGLDEQFFGPGTRLTVL.